The sequence of this T cell receptor delta chain was determined in a study of Vδ1+ human thymocytes. This clone was counted only a few times. Its specificity is not known. Purity of the sorted Vdelta1+ thymocytes ranged from 98% to 99.6%. Study-level results: Thymic TRG and TRD repertoires appeared highly polyclonal, with Gaussian CDR3 length distributions.

Extracted RNA was reverse transcribed into cDNA. The CDR3 regions were amplified by multiplex PCR from V-gene primers to a constant-region primer. TCRdb reprocessed the multiplex PCR reads through CATT. The sample lists over 65,000 delta-chain clones, roughly a third occurring once. CDR1 is GEAIGNYY, CDR2 EKD, per germline. The CDR3 covers 20 residues. V gave up 0 bases and J gave up 0 bases; unmatched junction bases: 10. This clonotype was obtained from a boy under two years old who had congenital heart surgery. The rearrangement uses TRDV2 and TRDJ3; TRDD3 matches 7 bases. The sample consisted of Vdelta1+ gamma-delta thymocytes from the thymus. The subset denotes: FACS-sorted CD3+ TCRalphabeta- TCRVdelta1+ TCRVdelta2- thymocytes. CDR3 region: CACDTLVSGGSSWDTRQMFF. CDR3 sequence (DNA): TGTGCCTGTGACACCTTGGTTTCTGGGGGGAGCTCCTGGGACACCCGACAGATGTTTTTC.